These 25 T cell receptor beta chains were all obtained from the same sample, sequenced in a study of blood T cells in healthy people across ages. A second PCR, run for about 6 to 11 cycles, used a sample-barcoded 5' primer plus a J-beta primer mix. TCRdb redid the calling of the 5' RACE reads with MiXCR, one entry per CDR3 protein. The sample has approximately 350,000 distinct CDR3 sequences, 45% to 60% seen once. Sample: blood. These receptors were collected from a man in his 60s in good health.

The chain joins TRBV5-1 to TRBJ2-1; TRBD1 aligns across 12 bases. CDR3 length equals 16 residues. Germline V gives CDR1 SGHRS, CDR2 YFSETQ. The J segment lost 7 bases and the V segment lost 4 bases, leaving 9 bases of the junction unmatched. CDR3 loop: CASSPVQGQGANEQFF. The CDR3 DNA sequence: TGCGCCAGCAGCCCGGTACAGGGACAGGGGGCAAATGAGCAGTTCTTC.

This rearrangement joins TRBV5-1 to TRBJ2-1, with 7 bases matching TRBD1. J lost 7 bases, V lost 1 base, and 8 bases had no gene match. This CDR3 is 15 amino acids long. Germline V lookup: CDR1 SGHRS, CDR2 YFSETQ. The CDR3 DNA follows: TGCGCCAGCAGCTTGACCATAACAGGGGTGAATGAGCAGTTCTTC. It yields the protein CASSLTITGVNEQFF.

V gene TRBV10-2 combines with J gene TRBJ2-3; 8 bases map to TRBD2. Germline CDR1 reads WSHSY; CDR2 reads SAAADI. This CDR3 comprises 16 residues. After removal of 0 bases from V and 5 bases from J, the junction contained 7 bases not matched to a gene. CDR3 in amino acids: CASSESIRLAGDTQYF. DNA of the CDR3: TGCGCCAGCAGTGAGTCGATACGGCTAGCGGGAGATACGCAGTATTTT.

The chain links TRBV5-1 to TRBJ2-5; 13 nucleotides agree with TRBD2. TRBJ2-7 explains the end of the DNA better; the J call may be wrong. Per germline, CDR1 SGHRS and CDR2 YFSETQ. CDR3 length: 17 residues. CDR3 bases: TGCGCCAGCAGCCCGGGGACTAGCGGGGCCACGTACCACGAGCAGTACTTC. Protein: CASSPGTSGATYHEQYF.

The CDR3 protein is CASSSPGSNKPQHF. DNA of the CDR3: TGTGCCAGCAGTTCCCCGGGATCTAATAAGCCCCAGCATTTT. V usage is TRBV28 and J usage is TRBJ1-5; unclear D gene. Germline V lookup: CDR1 MDHEN, CDR2 SYDVKM. CDR3 length: 14 amino acids. The V gene lost 4 bases and the J gene lost 8 bases, with 15 bases spanning the gap.

The chain is built from TRBV6-2 or TRBV6-3 and TRBJ1-6, with 8 bases identical to TRBD1. Germline CDR1 MNHEY, CDR2 SVGEGT. Losses at the gene ends were 2 bases for V and 10 bases for J; bases not matched to a gene: 10. The CDR3 length is 16 residues. CDR3 bases: TGTGCCAGCAGTTACACCGCGACAGGGGTTGGGTCACCCCTCCACTTT. It encodes CASSYTATGVGSPLHF.

The gene calls are TRBV7-9 and TRBJ2-7, with 9 nucleotides matching TRBD1. The junction had 9 bases not matched to a gene; V was cut back by 5 bases and J by 4 bases. Germline assignment: CDR1 SEHNR and CDR2 FQNEAQ (reference sequence). The CDR3 runs 15 residues. CDR3: CASSAHDRGVYEQYF. Here the CDR3 DNA reads TGTGCCAGCAGCGCACACGACAGGGGGGTGTACGAGCAGTACTTC.

This chain links TRBV29-1 with TRBJ2-4; perhaps TRBD1 as D (5 bases). With 0 bases removed from V and 13 bases from J, the gap between germline ends came to 10 bases. CDR1 and CDR2 from the germline V gene are SQVTM and ANQGSEA. The CDR3 runs to 11 residues. CDR3 bases: TGCAGCGTTGAAGATCAGGGCATGCAGTACTTC. It specifies CSVEDQGMQYF.

With regard to this clonotype: A junction boundary mismatches the germline segment, possibly from a read error. The V and J genes are TRBV20-1 and TRBJ2-6, with 9 bases that match TRBD1. Germline assignment: CDR1 DFQATT and CDR2 SNEGSKA (reference sequence). The CDR3 is 17 amino acids. The chain's CDR3 is CNAPRGQGRYGANVLTF. The CDR3 coding sequence is TGCAATGCTCCCCGGGGACAGGGAAGATATGGGGCCAACGTCCTGACTTTC.

The chain links TRBV21-1 to TRBJ2-7; TRBD1 is the table's D call and was not checked against the DNA. TRBV21-1 is a pseudogene locus. The CDR3 contains 16 residues. The DNA of the CDR3 is TGTGCCAGCAGGCAGCAACAGGACAGGGAGGGGTACGAGCAGTACTTC. Translation: CASRQQQDREGYEQYF.

This clonotype was counted many times. The rearrangement joins TRBV14 to TRBJ1-1; TRBD1 aligns across 9 bases. The V gene end was trimmed by 5 bases and the J gene end by 5 bases; junction bases not matched to a gene: 3. Germline V gene sequence: CDR1 SGHDN, CDR2 FVKESK. The CDR3 has 13 residues. The CDR3 here is CASSTGTGTEAFF. The CDR3 DNA reads as TGTGCCAGCAGCACCGGGACAGGGACTGAAGCTTTCTTT. The full variable domain, in which reference TRBV14 and TRBJ1-1 provide the parts outside the CDR3, is EAGVTQFPSHSVIEKGQTVTLRCDPISGHDNLYWYRRVMGKEIKFLLHFVKESKQDESGMPNNRFLAERTGGTYSTLKVQPAELEDSGVYFCASSTGTGTEAFFGQGTRLTVV.

The V gene is TRBV20-1, the J gene TRBJ2-3; D is perhaps TRBD1 or TRBD2 (5 bases each). There are 16 residues in the CDR3. CDR1 and CDR2 (germline): DFQATT, SNEGSKA (reference sequence). Trimming stripped 4 bases from V and 5 bases from J, with 22 bases between. CDR3 nucleotide sequence: TGCAGTGCTACCTCAAAGACAGCCTCAAGCGGAGATACGCAGTATTTT. It encodes CSATSKTASSGDTQYF.

The chain combines TRBV5-1 with TRBJ1-2; possibly TRBD1 for D (6 bases). CDR1 is SGHRS and CDR2 is YFSETQ in the germline V gene. With 5 bases removed from V and 5 bases from J, the gap between germline ends came to 19 bases. The CDR3 spans 15 residues. The CDR3: CASRGQPETAYGYTF. CDR3 in DNA: TGCGCCAGCAGGGGACAACCAGAAACGGCTTATGGCTACACCTTC.

This clonotype was seen more than once but under ten times. The chain has TRBV18 and TRBJ2-7; no clear D gene. Trimming took 2 bases from V and 2 from J, leaving 10 bases between them. Germline V gives CDR1 KGHSH, CDR2 LQKENI. There are 14 residues in the CDR3. CDR3 residues: CASSPETFTYEQYF. For the CDR3, the DNA is TGTGCCAGCTCACCAGAGACATTTACCTACGAGCAGTACTTC. Full variable domain (remainder filled in from reference TRBV18 and TRBJ2-7): NAGVMQNPRHLVRRRGQEARLRCSPMKGHSHVYWYRQLPEEGLKFMVYLQKENIIDESGMPKERFSAEFPKEGPSILRIQQVVRGDSAAYFCASSPETFTYEQYFGPGTRLTVT.

This clonotype was found a few times. This may be a read error: a much more frequent sequence differs by one nucleotide. V is TRBV7-2 and J is TRBJ2-1, with a possible D match to TRBD2 (6 bases). Germline V gene sequence: CDR1 SGHTA, CDR2 FQGNSA. The ends were cut back, 5 bases at V and 9 bases at J, with 14 bases in the middle. The CDR3 spans 13 residues. CDR3 amino acids: CASSVVGGREQFF. Written as DNA, the CDR3 is TGTGCCAGCAGCGTAGTAGGAGGGCGTGAGCAGTTCTTC. Using reference TRBV7-2 and TRBJ2-1 for the parts outside the CDR3, the full variable domain is GAGVSQSPSNKVTEKGKDVELRCDPISGHTALYWYRQSLGQGLEFLIYFQGNSAPDKSGLPSDRFSAERTGGSVSTLTIQRTQQEDSAVYLCASSVVGGREQFFGPGTRLTVL.

The CDR3 coding sequence is TGTGCCTGGACTGCCGCAGGACAGCCTGACAATGAGCAGTTCTTC. Protein product: CAWTAAGQPDNEQFF. The V call is TRBV30, the J call TRBJ2-1, with D maybe TRBD1 (6 bases). Germline loops: CDR1 GTSNPN, CDR2 SVGIG (reference sequence). The CDR3 is 15 amino acids. Trimming removed 4 bases from V and 5 bases from J, with 18 bases in between.

The V gene is TRBV20-1, the J gene TRBJ1-4, with TRBD1 matching over 9 bases. V gave up 3 bases and J gave up 8 bases; unmatched junction bases: 10. The CDR3 has 15 amino acids. Germline CDR1 is DFQATT and CDR2 is SNEGSKA (reference sequence). The CDR3 is CSARPTGGGWEKLFF. CDR3 bases: TGCAGTGCTAGGCCCACAGGGGGCGGATGGGAAAAACTGTTTTTT.

V and J are TRBV7-3 and TRBJ2-3; TRBD2 matches 7 bases. Germline lookup yields CDR1 SGHTA and CDR2 FQGTGA. The V segment lost 4 bases and the J segment 3 bases; nucleotides outside the gene matches: 10. The CDR3 covers 16 residues. CDR3: CASSSLPGLKTDTQYF. The DNA for the CDR3 is TGTGCCAGCAGCTCTCTTCCGGGACTAAAAACAGATACGCAGTATTTT.

This clonotype turned up a few times. The rearrangement links TRBV29-1 to TRBJ2-1; possibly TRBD1 for D (6 bases). Between the trimmed V and J ends, which lost 3 bases and 0 bases, there was a span of 15 bases. This CDR3 is built from 16 residues. Germline V CDR1 and CDR2: SQVTM, ANQGSEA. This chain's CDR3 is CSVDPRTGSSYNEQFF. CDR3 DNA sequence: TGCAGCGTTGACCCGCGAACAGGGAGCTCCTACAATGAGCAGTTCTTC.

The V call is TRBV24-1, the J call TRBJ2-5; 11 positions match TRBD1. V lost 2 bases, J lost 4 bases, and 2 bases stayed unmatched. Germline values: CDR1 KGHDR, CDR2 SFDVKD. The CDR3 covers 15 residues. CDR3 bases: TGTGCCACCAGTGATTCTGGGACAGGGGGAGAGACCCAGTACTTC. This encodes CATSDSGTGGETQYF.

The chain employs TRBV27 and TRBJ1-1; D gene uncertain. The CDR3 contains 13 residues. CDR1 is MNHEY, CDR2 SMNVEV, per germline (reference sequence). Trimming shortened V by 3 bases and J by 8 bases, and 13 bases separated the two germline ends. The CDR3 loop reads CASSFGPASEAFF. In nucleotides, the CDR3 is TGTGCCAGCAGTTTTGGACCGGCGTCGGAAGCTTTCTTT.

The rearrangement uses TRBV29-1 and TRBJ2-7; D is unresolved. V was pared by 6 bases and J by 7 bases, with 25 bases between. Germline CDR1 reads SQVTM; CDR2 reads ANQGSEA. The CDR3 sequence is 15 residues long. CDR3: CSVQMMADSTLEQYF. CDR3 DNA sequence: TGCAGCGTCCAAATGATGGCCGATTCGACGCTAGAGCAGTACTTC.

The chain links TRBV24-1 to TRBJ1-2; perhaps TRBD1 as D (6 bases). Germline V lookup: CDR1 KGHDR, CDR2 SFDVKD. The ends were cut back, 2 bases at V and 4 bases at J, with 10 bases in the middle. The CDR3 consists of 14 residues. In DNA form, the CDR3 reads TGTGCCACCAGTGATTCCGTGGACAGCTATGGCTACACCTTC. It yields the protein CATSDSVDSYGYTF.

This chain links TRBV12-3 or TRBV12-4 with TRBJ1-1, with a weak D call TRBD1 (5 bases). CDR3 size: 13 residues. V dropped 8 bases and J dropped 3 bases, with 13 bases sitting between them. CDR3 sequence reads: CASGRQQYTEAFF. In DNA form, the CDR3 reads TGTGCCAGCGGTAGACAGCAATACACTGAAGCTTTCTTT.

In its sample, this clonotype was seen a few times. The rearrangement uses TRBV5-1 and TRBJ2-1, with 14 nucleotides matching TRBD2. The length of the CDR3 is 15 residues. V trimming: 4 bases; J trimming: 8 bases; junction bases outside the gene matches: 5. Germline lookup yields CDR1 SGHRS and CDR2 YFSETQ. CDR3 residues: CASSPGTSGRDEQFF. In nucleotides, the CDR3 is TGCGCCAGCAGCCCCGGGACTAGCGGGAGAGATGAGCAGTTCTTC.